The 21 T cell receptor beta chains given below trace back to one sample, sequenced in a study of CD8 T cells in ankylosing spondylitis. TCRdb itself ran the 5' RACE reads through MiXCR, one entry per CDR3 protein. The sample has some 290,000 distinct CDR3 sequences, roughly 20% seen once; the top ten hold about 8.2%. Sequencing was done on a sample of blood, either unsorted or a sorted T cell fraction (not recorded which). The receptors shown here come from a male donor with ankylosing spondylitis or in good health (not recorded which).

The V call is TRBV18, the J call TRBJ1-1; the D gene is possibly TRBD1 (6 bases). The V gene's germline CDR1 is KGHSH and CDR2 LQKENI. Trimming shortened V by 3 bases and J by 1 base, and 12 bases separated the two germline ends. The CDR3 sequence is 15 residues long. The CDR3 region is CASSPNRAPNTEAFF. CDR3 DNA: TGTGCCAGCTCACCCAACAGGGCCCCGAACACTGAAGCTTTCTTT.

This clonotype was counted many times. CDR3 nucleotides: TGTGCCAGCAGTTTAGGACAGGGGTCACAAGAGACCCAGTACTTC. Residues: CASSLGQGSQETQYF. The rearrangement links TRBV12-3 or TRBV12-4 to TRBJ2-5, with 8 positions matching TRBD1. Trimming removed 1 base from V and 2 bases from J; junction bases left unmatched: 3. The CDR3 has 15 amino acids.

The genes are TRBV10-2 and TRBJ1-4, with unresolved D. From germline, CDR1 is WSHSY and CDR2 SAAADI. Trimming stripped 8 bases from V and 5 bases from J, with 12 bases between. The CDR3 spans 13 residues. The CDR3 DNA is TGCGCCAGCGTCCGCAGACTCAATGAAAAACTGTTTTTT. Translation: CASVRRLNEKLFF.

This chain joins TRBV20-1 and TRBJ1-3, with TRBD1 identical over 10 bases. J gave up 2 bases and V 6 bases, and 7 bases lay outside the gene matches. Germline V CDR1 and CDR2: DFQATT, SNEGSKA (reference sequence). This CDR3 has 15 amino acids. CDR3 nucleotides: TGCAGTGCCACGGAGGGACAGGGGACTGGAAACACCATATATTTT. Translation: CSATEGQGTGNTIYF.

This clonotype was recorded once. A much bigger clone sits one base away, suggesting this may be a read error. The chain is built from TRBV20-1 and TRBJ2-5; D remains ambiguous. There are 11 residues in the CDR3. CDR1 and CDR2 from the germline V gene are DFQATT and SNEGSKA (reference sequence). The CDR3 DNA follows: TGCGGTGCTAGAAGTCAAGAGACCCAGTACTTC. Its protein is CGARSQETQYF.

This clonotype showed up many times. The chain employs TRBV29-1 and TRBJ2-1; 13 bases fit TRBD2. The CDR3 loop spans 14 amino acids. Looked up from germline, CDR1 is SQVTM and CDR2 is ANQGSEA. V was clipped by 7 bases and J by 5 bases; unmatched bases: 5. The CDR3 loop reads CSDGTSGKDNEQFF. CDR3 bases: TGCAGCGATGGGACTAGCGGGAAAGACAATGAGCAGTTCTTC.

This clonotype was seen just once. CDR3 in DNA: TGTGCCAGCTCACCATCAGTACAGCAGAACACTGAAGCTTTCTTT. It codes for CASSPSVQQNTEAFF. The rearrangement links TRBV18 to TRBJ1-1; no reliable D call. The CDR3 runs to 15 residues. V lost 2 bases and J lost 1, with 11 bases in between. Germline CDR1 reads KGHSH; CDR2 reads LQKENI.

CDR3: CASSWVGADEQFF. The CDR3 region has the DNA TGCGCCAGCAGCTGGGTGGGGGCGGATGAGCAGTTCTTC. The rearrangement uses TRBV5-1 and TRBJ2-1, with D perhaps TRBD1 (6 bases). The length of the CDR3 is 13 residues. Trimming shortened V by 3 bases and J by 8 bases, and 12 bases separated the two germline ends. The germline V gene has CDR1 SGHRS and CDR2 YFSETQ.

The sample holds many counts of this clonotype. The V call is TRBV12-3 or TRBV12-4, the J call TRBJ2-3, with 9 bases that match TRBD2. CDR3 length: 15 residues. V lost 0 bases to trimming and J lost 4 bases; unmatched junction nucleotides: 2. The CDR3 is CASSLASGSADTQYF. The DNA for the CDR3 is TGTGCCAGCAGTTTAGCTAGCGGGAGCGCAGATACGCAGTATTTT.

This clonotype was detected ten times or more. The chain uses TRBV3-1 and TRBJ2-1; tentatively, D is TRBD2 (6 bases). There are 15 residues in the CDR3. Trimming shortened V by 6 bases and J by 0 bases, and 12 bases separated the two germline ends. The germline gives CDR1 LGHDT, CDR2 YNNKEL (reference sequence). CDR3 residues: CASRATRGSYNEQFF. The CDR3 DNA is TGTGCCAGCAGGGCGACTAGAGGCTCCTACAATGAGCAGTTCTTC.

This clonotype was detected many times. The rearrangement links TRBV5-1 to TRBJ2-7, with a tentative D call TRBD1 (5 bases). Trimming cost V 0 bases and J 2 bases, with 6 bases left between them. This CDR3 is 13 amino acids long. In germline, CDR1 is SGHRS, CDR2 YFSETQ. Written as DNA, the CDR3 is TGCGCCAGCAGCTTGGAGGGGACCTACGAGCAGTACGTC. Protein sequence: CASSLEGTYEQYV.

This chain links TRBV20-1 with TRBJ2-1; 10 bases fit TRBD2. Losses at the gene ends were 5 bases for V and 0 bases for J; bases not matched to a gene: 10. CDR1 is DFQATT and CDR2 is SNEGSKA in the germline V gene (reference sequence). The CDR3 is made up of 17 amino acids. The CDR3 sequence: CSAHPPLAGGSYNEQFF. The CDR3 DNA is TGCAGTGCTCACCCACCTTTAGCGGGGGGCTCCTACAATGAGCAGTTCTTC.

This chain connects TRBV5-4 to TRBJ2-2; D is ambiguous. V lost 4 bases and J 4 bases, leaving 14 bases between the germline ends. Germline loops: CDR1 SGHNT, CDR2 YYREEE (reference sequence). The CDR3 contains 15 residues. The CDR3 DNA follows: TGTGCCAGCAGCCCCGACATGCCGGGCACCGGGGAGCTGTTTTTT. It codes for CASSPDMPGTGELFF. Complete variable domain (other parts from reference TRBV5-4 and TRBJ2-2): ETGVTQSPTHLIKTRGQQVTLRCSSQSGHNTVSWYQQALGQGPQFIFQYYREEENGRGNFPPRFSGLQFPNYSSELNVNALELDDSALYLCASSPDMPGTGELFFGEGSRLTVL.

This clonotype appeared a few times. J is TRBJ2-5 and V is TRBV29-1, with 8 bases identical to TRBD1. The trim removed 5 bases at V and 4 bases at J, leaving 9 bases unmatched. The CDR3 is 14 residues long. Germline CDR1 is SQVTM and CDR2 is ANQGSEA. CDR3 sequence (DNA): TGCAGCGTTCTGGGACAGGTTATATCAGAGACCCAGTACTTC. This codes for CSVLGQVISETQYF. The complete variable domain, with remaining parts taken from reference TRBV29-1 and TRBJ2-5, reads SAVISQKPSRDICQRGTSLTIQCQVDSQVTMMFWYRQQPGQSLTLIATANQGSEATYESGFVIDKFPISRPNLTFSTLTVSNMSPEDSSIYLCSVLGQVISETQYFGPGTRLLVL.

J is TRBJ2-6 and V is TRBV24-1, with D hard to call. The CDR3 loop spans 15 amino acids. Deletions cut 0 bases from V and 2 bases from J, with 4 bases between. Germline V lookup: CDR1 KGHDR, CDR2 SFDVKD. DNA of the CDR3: TGTGCCACCAGTGATTTGCGGGCTGGGGCCAACGTCCTGACTTTC. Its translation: CATSDLRAGANVLTF.

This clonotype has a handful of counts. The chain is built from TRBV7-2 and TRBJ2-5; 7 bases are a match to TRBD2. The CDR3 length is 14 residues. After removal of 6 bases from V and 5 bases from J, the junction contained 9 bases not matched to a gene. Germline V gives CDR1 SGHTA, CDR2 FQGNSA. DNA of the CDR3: TGTGCCAGCAGTTACGGACTAGTCAGGGAGACCCAGTACTTC. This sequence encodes CASSYGLVRETQYF.

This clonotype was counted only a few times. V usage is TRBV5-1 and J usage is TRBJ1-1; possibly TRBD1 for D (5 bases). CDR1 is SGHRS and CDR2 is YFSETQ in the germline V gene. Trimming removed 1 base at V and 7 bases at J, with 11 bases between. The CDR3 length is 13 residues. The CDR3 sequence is CASSLSGTSEAFF. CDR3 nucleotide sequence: TGCGCCAGCAGCTTGTCAGGGACTAGTGAAGCTTTCTTT.

The CDR3 spells CASSNSGRAPDTQYF. DNA of the CDR3: TGCGCCAGCAGCAATAGCGGGAGGGCCCCAGATACGCAGTATTTT. J is TRBJ2-3 and V is TRBV10-1; 11 bases are a match to TRBD2. Germline lookup yields CDR1 WNHNN and CDR2 SYGVQD (reference sequence). V lost 6 bases, J lost 4 bases, and 6 bases stayed unmatched. This CDR3 contains 15 residues.

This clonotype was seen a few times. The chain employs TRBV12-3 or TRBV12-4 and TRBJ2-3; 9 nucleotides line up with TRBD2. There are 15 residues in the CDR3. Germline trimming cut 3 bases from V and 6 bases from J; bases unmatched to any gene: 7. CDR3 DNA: TGTGCCAGCAGTTTGGGTAGCGGGGGATGGGATACGCAGTATTTT. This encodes CASSLGSGGWDTQYF.

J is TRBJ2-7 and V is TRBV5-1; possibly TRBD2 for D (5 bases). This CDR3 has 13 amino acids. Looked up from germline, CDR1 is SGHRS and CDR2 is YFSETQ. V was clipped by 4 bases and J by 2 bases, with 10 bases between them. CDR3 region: CASSPRGTYEQYV. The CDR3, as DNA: TGCGCCAGCAGCCCTCGAGGGACCTACGAGCAGTACGTC.

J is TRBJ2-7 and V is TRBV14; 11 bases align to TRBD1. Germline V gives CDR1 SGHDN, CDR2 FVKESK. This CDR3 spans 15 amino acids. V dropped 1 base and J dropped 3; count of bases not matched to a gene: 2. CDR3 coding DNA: TGTGCCAGCAGCCAAGCTGGGACAGGGGGCTACGAGCAGTACGTC. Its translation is CASSQAGTGGYEQYV.